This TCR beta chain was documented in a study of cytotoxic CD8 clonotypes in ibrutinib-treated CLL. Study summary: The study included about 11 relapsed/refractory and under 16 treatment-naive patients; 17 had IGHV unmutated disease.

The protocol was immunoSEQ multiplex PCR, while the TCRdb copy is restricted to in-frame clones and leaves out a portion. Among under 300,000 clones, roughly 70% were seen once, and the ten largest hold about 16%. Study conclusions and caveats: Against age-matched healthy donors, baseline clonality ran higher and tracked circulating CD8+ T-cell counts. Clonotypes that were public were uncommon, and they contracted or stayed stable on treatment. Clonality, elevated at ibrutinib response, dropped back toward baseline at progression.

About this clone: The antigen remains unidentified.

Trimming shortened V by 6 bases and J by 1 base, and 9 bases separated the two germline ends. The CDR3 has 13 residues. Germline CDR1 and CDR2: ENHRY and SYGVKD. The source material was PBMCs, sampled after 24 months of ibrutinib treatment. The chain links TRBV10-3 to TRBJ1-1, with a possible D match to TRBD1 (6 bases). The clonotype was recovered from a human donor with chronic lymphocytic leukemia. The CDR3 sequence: CAISIQGNTEAFF. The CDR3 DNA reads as TGTGCCATCAGCATACAGGGGAACACTGAAGCTTTCTTT.